This passage covers 23 T cell receptor beta chains from one sample sequenced in a study of T cell responses to AZD1222 COVID-19 vaccine. Repertoires were generated with immunoSEQ multiplex PCR, while TCRdb's copy carries only in-frame clones and drops some. Of 120,000 to 150,000 clones in the sample, roughly nine tenths are singletons; the top ten hold 9.3%. Sequenced here: peripheral blood, sampled 28 days after the second AZD1222 dose. The receptors stem from an adult who received the AZD1222 COVID-19 vaccine.

The rearrangement uses TRBV28 and TRBJ1-6, with 10 nucleotides matching TRBD1. The germline gives CDR1 MDHEN, CDR2 SYDVKM. The V segment lost 6 bases and the J segment 10 bases; nucleotides outside the gene matches: 9. The CDR3 has 15 amino acids. CDR3 protein: CASSKPPTGGSPLHF. The CDR3 DNA sequence: TGTGCCAGCAGCAAACCCCCGACAGGGGGCTCACCCCTCCACTTT.

This chain joins TRBV10-3 and TRBJ2-5, with 12 bases fitting TRBD1. The CDR3 covers 16 residues. Germline trimming cut 0 bases from V and 5 bases from J; bases unmatched to any gene: 4. Germline CDR1 is ENHRY and CDR2 is SYGVKD. CDR3 sequence reads: CAISESGTGGLETQYF. The CDR3 nucleotides are TGTGCCATCAGTGAGTCGGGGACAGGGGGCCTCGAGACCCAGTACTTC.

The rearrangement joins TRBV3-1 (or the pseudogene TRBV3-2) to TRBJ2-1; 15 bases map to TRBD2. Germline CDR1 and CDR2: LGHDT and YNNKEL (reference sequence). V was pared by 0 bases and J by 7 bases, with 10 bases of the junction left unmatched. The CDR3 spans 19 residues. CDR3 amino acids: CASSQDWPGLAGGLNEQFF. CDR3 nucleotides: TGTGCCAGCAGCCAAGATTGGCCGGGACTAGCGGGGGGCTTGAATGAGCAGTTCTTC.

This clone was counted once. This chain uses TRBV9 with TRBJ1-2; the D is unclear. V dropped 4 bases and J dropped 4 bases, with 14 bases sitting between them. CDR1 is SGDLS, CDR2 YYNGEE, per germline. The CDR3 runs 14 residues. The CDR3 region has the DNA TGTGCCAGCAGCCCGTGGACGGACCCCTATGGCTACACCTTC. This sequence encodes CASSPWTDPYGYTF.

The chain combines TRBV12-3 or TRBV12-4 with TRBJ1-1, with unresolved D. V was shortened by 6 bases and J by 6 bases, with 14 bases between the two germline ends. CDR3 size: 13 residues. The CDR3 loop is CASSQNGWAEAFF. The DNA of the CDR3 is TGTGCCAGCAGCCAAAATGGCTGGGCTGAAGCTTTCTTT.

The chain links TRBV19 to TRBJ1-1, with TRBD1 matching over 7 bases. Germline values: CDR1 LNHDA, CDR2 SQIVND (reference sequence). J was trimmed by 10 bases and V by 0 bases; bases with no gene match: 8. The CDR3 is 14 amino acids. DNA of the CDR3: TGTGCCAGTAGTATAGATCAGGGGGACGCTTCAGCTTTCTTT. This encodes CASSIDQGDASAFF.

The CDR3 is CASSLGIQGSYNEQFF. Written as DNA, the CDR3 is TGTGCCAGCAGCTTGGGGATACAGGGCTCCTACAATGAGCAGTTCTTC. This rearrangement joins TRBV5-6 to TRBJ2-1; D perhaps matches TRBD1 (6 bases). Per germline, CDR1 SGHDT and CDR2 YYEEEE. The CDR3 contains 16 residues. Deletions cut 0 bases from V and 0 bases from J, with 10 bases between.

This chain links TRBV12-3 or TRBV12-4 with TRBJ1-5, with D uncertain. Deletions cut 4 bases from V and 7 bases from J, with 8 bases between. The CDR3 extends over 12 amino acids. As DNA, the CDR3 is TGTGCCAGCAGTTCAGCGCCCCAGCCCCAGCATTTT. Encoded protein: CASSSAPQPQHF.

This clone was recorded once. The chain employs TRBV5-1 and TRBJ1-4; possible D gene TRBD1, 6 bases. This CDR3 region has 16 residues. V lost 4 bases and J lost 6, with 19 bases in between. CDR1 SGHRS and CDR2 YFSETQ come from the germline V gene. CDR3 amino acids: CASSPNRGAVDEKLFF. Written as DNA, the CDR3 is TGCGCCAGCAGCCCTAATAGGGGGGCTGTAGATGAAAAACTGTTTTTT. Combining the CDR3 with reference TRBV5-1 and TRBJ1-4 gives the whole variable domain KAGVTQTPRYLIKTRGQQVTLSCSPISGHRSVSWYQQTPGQGLQFLFEYFSETQRNKGNFPGRFSGRQFSNSRSEMNVSTLELGDSALYLCASSPNRGAVDEKLFFGSGTQLSVL.

The rearrangement uses TRBV5-1 and TRBJ2-7; 7 positions match TRBD2. CDR3 length equals 14 residues. Germline V gene lookup returns CDR1 SGHRS and CDR2 YFSETQ. V dropped 6 bases and J dropped 1; count of bases not matched to a gene: 7. This CDR3 reads CASTPSSGSYEQYF. The DNA of the CDR3 is TGCGCCAGCACTCCGTCTAGCGGTTCCTACGAGCAGTACTTC.

The chain uses TRBV5-5 and TRBJ2-3; 9 positions agree with TRBD1. Per germline, CDR1 SGHKS and CDR2 YYEKEE (reference sequence). This CDR3 has 14 amino acids. Losses at the gene ends were 4 bases for V and 4 bases for J; bases not matched to a gene: 4. As DNA, the CDR3 is TGTGCCAGCAGCCCACAGGGGGCCCCAGATACGCAGTATTTT. This codes for CASSPQGAPDTQYF.

This sequence joins TRBV28 and TRBJ1-2, with a tentative D call TRBD1 (6 bases). This CDR3 is built from 14 residues. Germline V gene sequence: CDR1 MDHEN, CDR2 SYDVKM. The germline V and J ends were trimmed by 1 base and 4 bases, with 10 bases remaining between them. CDR3 nucleotides: TGTGCCAGCAGTTTATCCAGGGGCGGCTATGGCTACACCTTC. Encoded protein: CASSLSRGGYGYTF.

The chain is built from TRBV19 and TRBJ1-1; 8 nucleotides line up with TRBD1. Germline assignment: CDR1 LNHDA and CDR2 SQIVND (reference sequence). The CDR3 is made up of 15 amino acids. After removal of 5 bases from V and 1 base from J, the junction contained 6 bases not matched to a gene. The CDR3 DNA follows: TGTGCCAGTAGTGCCTTCAGGGGGCCGAACACTGAAGCTTTCTTT. It codes for CASSAFRGPNTEAFF.

J is TRBJ2-5 and V is TRBV6-5; 7 bases fit TRBD1. CDR1 MNHEY and CDR2 SVGAGI come from the germline V gene. The CDR3 totals 14 residues. V dropped 6 bases and J dropped 5; count of bases not matched to a gene: 9. The CDR3 spells CASSSGTDQETQYF. The CDR3 bases are TGTGCCAGCAGCTCCGGGACAGATCAGGAGACCCAGTACTTC.

The CDR3 loop reads CASSQTPTGNTEAFF. Here the CDR3 DNA reads TGCGCCAGCAGCCAAACCCCGACGGGGAACACTGAAGCTTTCTTT. The V and J genes are TRBV4-1 and TRBJ1-1; D not certain. CDR1 MGHRA and CDR2 YSYEKL come from the germline V gene. The CDR3 runs to 15 residues. Trimming removed 2 bases from V and 1 base from J, with 11 bases in between.

The V gene is TRBV7-2, the J gene TRBJ2-1; TRBD2 is a possible D gene (5 bases). There are 14 residues in the CDR3. Germline CDR1 SGHTA, CDR2 FQGNSA. Trimming removed 1 base at V and 6 bases at J, with 10 bases between. The DNA for the CDR3 is TGTGCCAGCAGCTTAGTGGGTGGAGGCAATGAGCAGTTCTTC. It codes for CASSLVGGGNEQFF.

V gene TRBV18 combines with J gene TRBJ2-7, with TRBD1 matching 8 bases. Looked up from germline, CDR1 is KGHSH and CDR2 is LQKENI. This CDR3 comprises 15 residues. The ends lost 0 bases at V and 7 bases at J; junction bases unmatched: 8. The CDR3: CASSPPNDRGREQYF. CDR3 coding DNA: TGTGCCAGCTCACCACCGAACGACAGGGGCCGGGAGCAGTACTTC.

The chain links TRBV21-1 to TRBJ2-7; the DNA was not compared with TRBD1, the D call given in the table. TRBV21-1 is classified as a pseudogene. The CDR3 has 15 amino acids. This CDR3 is CASSKVWGPRSEQYF. The DNA for the CDR3 is TGTGCCAGCAGCAAAGTTTGGGGCCCCAGGAGCGAGCAGTACTTC.

The V and J genes are TRBV9 and TRBJ2-2; TRBD1 or TRBD2 may be the D gene (5 bases each). The CDR3 is made up of 16 amino acids. CDR1 and CDR2 from the germline V gene are SGDLS and YYNGEE. The V gene lost 3 bases and the J gene lost 5 bases, with 17 bases spanning the gap. For the CDR3, the DNA is TGTGCCAGCAGCGCCCGTGGGGGATTAGGGACCGGGGAGCTGTTTTTT. Protein product: CASSARGGLGTGELFF.

The chain recombines TRBV3-1 (or the pseudogene TRBV3-2) with TRBJ1-1; D is possibly TRBD1 (5 bases). CDR1 LGHDT and CDR2 YNNKEL come from the germline V gene (reference sequence). V dropped 4 bases and J dropped 4 bases, with 10 bases sitting between them. The CDR3 is made up of 13 amino acids. CDR3 loop: CASSRAGGTEAFF. In DNA form, the CDR3 reads TGTGCCAGCAGCCGAGCGGGGGGCACTGAAGCTTTCTTT.

This clone was found once. The V call is TRBV6-5, the J call TRBJ2-2; no firm D call. The CDR3 contains 11 residues. Germline values: CDR1 MNHEY, CDR2 SVGAGI. V was cut by 6 bases and J by 6 bases, with 5 bases left in between. The CDR3 loop is CASSPPGELFF. The CDR3 region has the DNA TGTGCCAGCAGCCCGCCCGGGGAGCTGTTTTTT.

The genes are TRBV5-4 and TRBJ1-4; maybe TRBD1 (5 bases). Per the germline V gene, CDR1 is SGHNT and CDR2 is YYREEE (reference sequence). The length of the CDR3 is 14 residues. With 9 bases removed from V and 7 bases from J, the gap between germline ends came to 19 bases. Here the CDR3 reads CATANQGRSEKLFF. The CDR3 nucleotides are TGTGCCACCGCTAATCAGGGTCGGAGTGAAAAACTGTTTTTT.

The V gene is TRBV4-1, the J gene TRBJ1-2; D perhaps matches TRBD1 (5 bases). This CDR3 is built from 15 residues. Germline V gives CDR1 MGHRA, CDR2 YSYEKL. V was clipped by 1 base and J by 0 bases, with 9 bases between them. CDR3 region: CASSQGETANYGYTF. DNA for the CDR3: TGCGCCAGCAGCCAAGGCGAGACAGCTAACTATGGCTACACCTTC.